The clone carrying this T cell receptor (beta chain) was counted at least ten times. Its specificity is unknown. Germline CDR1 LNHDA, CDR2 SQIVND (reference sequence). The CDR3 contains 15 residues. J lost 1 base, V lost 4 bases, and 3 bases had no gene match. The data derive from a study of T-cell reconstitution after alpha-beta-depleted transplantation in children. Study results and caveats: Reportedly, roughly two months post-transplant, alpha-beta T cells arose from several hundred expanded graft clones. Surviving recipient T cells and thymic progenitors accounted for the high day-60 TCRbeta diversity observed in some patients.

TCRbeta library construction was performed incorporating unique molecular identifiers. MiXCR, applied by TCRdb to the PCR reads, yields one record per CDR3 protein. This repertoire shows 5,500 to 8,500 distinct CDR3 sequences, around 5.3% found once; its top ten account for roughly 24%. Sample: PBMCs, mostly from graft donor cells, taken 180 days after TCRalphabeta/CD19-depleted stem cell transplant. This receptor was identified in a child under three years old who had a stem cell transplant for acute myeloid leukemia, so the T cells may come from the graft donor. V is TRBV19 and J is TRBJ2-2; 7 bases map to TRBD2. CDR3 DNA sequence: TGTGCCAGTAGTAAGCCTAGCGGGAACACCGGGGAGCTGTTTTTT. Translation: CASSKPSGNTGELFF.